This T cell receptor beta chain came from a study of T-cell memory formation after mild COVID-19. About the research overall: Among the donors, TCR clusters were largely specific to each donor.

The sample holds a few counts of this clonotype. Its matching antigen is unknown. General observations from the study: Contracting CD4+ clones lay largely in CM and EM, with CD8+ ones residing in EMRA. Contracting clones from day 15 to 85 showed balanced CD4/CD8; later expanders favored CD4+.

5'RACE with constant-segment primers yielded barcoded, UMI-tagged TCR alpha and TCR beta cDNA libraries. TCRdb reanalysed the 5' RACE reads using MiXCR and keeps one entry per CDR3 protein. Of roughly 240,000 distinct CDR3 sequences detected, just over 15% appear once; the ten largest clones hold 2% to 2.5%. The germline gives CDR1 LGHDT, CDR2 YNNKEL (reference sequence). This CDR3 contains 14 residues. Deletions cut 6 bases from V and 4 bases from J, with 15 bases between. The clonotype originates from an adult woman who had mild COVID-19 (a few samples of this study predate the infection). Cell type and time point are not known. Sequencing input: PBMCs or a T cell subset sorted from them (not recorded which). The V and J genes are TRBV3-1 and TRBJ1-1, with D tentatively TRBD1 (6 bases). The CDR3 region has the DNA TGTGCCAGCAGATCGGGGGCGGGAATCACTGAAGCTTTCTTT. Its translation is CASRSGAGITEAFF.